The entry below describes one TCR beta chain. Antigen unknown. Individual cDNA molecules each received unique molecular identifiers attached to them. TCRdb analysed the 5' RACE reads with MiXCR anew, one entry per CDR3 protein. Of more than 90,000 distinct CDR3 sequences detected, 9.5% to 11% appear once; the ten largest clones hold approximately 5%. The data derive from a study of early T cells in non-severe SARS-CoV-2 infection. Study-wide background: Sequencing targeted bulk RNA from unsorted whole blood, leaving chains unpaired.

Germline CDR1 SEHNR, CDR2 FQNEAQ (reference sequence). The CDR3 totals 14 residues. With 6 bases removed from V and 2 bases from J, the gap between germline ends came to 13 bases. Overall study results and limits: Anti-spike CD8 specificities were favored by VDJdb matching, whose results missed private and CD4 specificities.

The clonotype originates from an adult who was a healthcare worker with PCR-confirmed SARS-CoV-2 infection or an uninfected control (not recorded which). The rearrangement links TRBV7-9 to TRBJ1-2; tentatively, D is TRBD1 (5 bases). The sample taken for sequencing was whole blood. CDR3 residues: CASSPGALNYGYTF. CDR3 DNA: TGTGCCAGCAGTCCCGGGGCCCTGAACTATGGCTACACCTTC.